The T cell receptor beta chain under discussion was sequenced for a study of glioma-infiltrating T cells. General study points: Tissue-blood divergence was below expectation in non-neoplastic patients, above in gliomas.

The V gene end was trimmed by 6 bases and the J gene end by 5 bases; junction bases not matched to a gene: 9. CDR3 length: 13 amino acids. The germline gives CDR1 SQVTM, CDR2 ANQGSEA. TCR alpha and beta CDR3 regions were amplified from RNA using iRepertoire nested multiplex PCR. Tissue mRNA or PBMC total RNA, 100-400 ng, went into one-step reverse transcription and amplification. TCRdb itself ran the multiplex PCR reads through MiXCR, one entry per CDR3 protein. The table shows 150,000 to 200,000 distinct CDR3 sequences, with about 32% occurring only once. At least ten counts were recorded for this clonotype. Its antigen remains unidentified.

The chain recombines TRBV29-1 with TRBJ2-7; 8 bases agree with TRBD1. The sample taken for sequencing was glioma tissue, nonneoplastic brain tissue, or PBMCs (not recorded which). This TCR was sampled from a human donor with low-grade glioma or glioblastoma, undergoing nonglioma brain surgery, or in good health (not recorded which). The CDR3 loop is CSVGQGWADEQYF. CDR3 in DNA: TGCAGCGTAGGACAGGGTTGGGCAGACGAGCAGTACTTC.